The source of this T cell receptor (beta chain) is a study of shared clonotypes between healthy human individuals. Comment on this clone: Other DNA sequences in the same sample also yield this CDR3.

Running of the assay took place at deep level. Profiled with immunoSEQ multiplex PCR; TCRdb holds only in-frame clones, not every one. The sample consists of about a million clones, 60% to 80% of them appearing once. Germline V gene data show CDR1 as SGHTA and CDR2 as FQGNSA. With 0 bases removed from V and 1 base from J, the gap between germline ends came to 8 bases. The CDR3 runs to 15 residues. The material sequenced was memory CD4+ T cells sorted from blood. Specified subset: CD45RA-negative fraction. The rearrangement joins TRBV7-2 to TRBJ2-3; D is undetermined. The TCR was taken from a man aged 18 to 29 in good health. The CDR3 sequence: CASSLASGGTDTQYF. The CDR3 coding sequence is TGTGCCAGCAGCTTAGCTAGTGGGGGCACAGATACGCAGTATTTT.